The subject of this entry is one TCR beta chain. Antigen: not known. Between the trimmed V and J ends, which lost 5 bases and 1 base, there was a span of 9 bases. Germline CDR1 is MNHNS and CDR2 is SASEGT. CDR3 length equals 14 residues. This table comes from immunoSEQ multiplex PCR, and its TCRdb copy is limited to in-frame clones, with some not included. The sample lists roughly 20,000 clones, approximately 96% occurring once. The record originates from a study of monozygotic twins with cystic fibrosis. Study-level points and caveats: The repertoire was suggested to be naive-dominated, clonality median around 0.01. Age, concordance and disease severity did not associate with shared CDR3 numbers. Nucleotide-identical clonotype sharing was significantly higher within monozygotic CF twin pairs than between unrelated CF individuals. J usage was most co-twin-similar in 8 of 16 pairs, V in 13.

The sequencing sample was made of blood. The receptor was derived from a woman aged 30 to 39 with cystic fibrosis. The chain is built from TRBV6-1 and TRBJ1-5; TRBD1 might be the D (6 bases). The CDR3, as DNA: TGTGCCAGCAGTCTCCAGGGGAGCAATCAGCCCCAGCATTTT. Its protein is CASSLQGSNQPQHF.